Following are 31 T cell receptor beta chains from one sample sequenced in a study of preoperative IRX-2 immunotherapy in early breast cancer. The treatment is: preoperative locoregional IRX-2 cytokine immunotherapy. The method was immunoSEQ multiplex PCR; TCRdb's version includes in-frame clones alone and lacks a portion of them. The sample consists of 40,000 to 50,000 clones, around three quarters of them appearing once. Sequencing was performed on tumor tissue, taken after IRX-2 immunotherapy. These receptor sequences come from a human donor with breast cancer.

V and J are TRBV29-1 and TRBJ1-1, with 11 positions matching TRBD1. The CDR3 is 13 amino acids. V gave up 4 bases and J gave up 5 bases; unmatched junction bases: 3. Germline values: CDR1 SQVTM, CDR2 ANQGSEA. This CDR3 is CSVAGQGGTEAFF. CDR3 DNA sequence: TGCAGCGTTGCGGGACAGGGGGGGACTGAAGCTTTCTTT.

This chain links TRBV11-3 with TRBJ1-3; no clear D. Germline V gene data show CDR1 as SGHNT and CDR2 as YENEEA. V lost 3 bases and J 4 bases, leaving 10 bases between the germline ends. This CDR3 has 14 amino acids. The CDR3 bases are TGTGCCAGCAGCTTCCCCGGGCCCGGAAACACCATATATTTT. This translates into CASSFPGPGNTIYF.

The gene calls are TRBV6-8 and TRBJ1-3; TRBD1 is a possible D gene (6 bases). The V and J ends lost 5 bases and 3 bases respectively, with 14 bases between them. In germline, CDR1 is MNHGY, CDR2 SAAAGT. CDR3 size: 15 residues. The CDR3 DNA follows: TGTGCCAGCAGTGATCACAGGGAATATGGAAACACCATATATTTT. The encoded protein is CASSDHREYGNTIYF.

The chain recombines TRBV6-4 with TRBJ1-4; 8 bases align to TRBD1. Germline CDR1 and CDR2: MRHNA and SNTAGT. The ends lost 6 bases at V and 7 bases at J; junction bases unmatched: 13. This CDR3 contains 16 residues. In nucleotides, the CDR3 is TGTGCCAGCAGCCTCGGGACAGGTCGTGCTACTGAAAAACTGTTTTTT. This encodes CASSLGTGRATEKLFF.

The chain is built from TRBV9 and TRBJ1-2; 11 nucleotides agree with TRBD1. Per germline, CDR1 SGDLS and CDR2 YYNGEE. Germline trimming cut 5 bases from V and 8 bases from J; bases unmatched to any gene: 8. This CDR3 spans 14 amino acids. The CDR3 is CASRVWGQGEGYTF. The CDR3 DNA follows: TGTGCCAGCAGGGTATGGGGACAGGGGGAAGGCTACACCTTC.

A few counts support this clone. The chain has TRBV29-1 and TRBJ2-2; 9 bases map to TRBD2. With 5 bases clipped from V and 6 bases from J, the junction kept 7 bases outside the gene matches. CDR1 and CDR2 (germline): SQVTM, ANQGSEA. This CDR3 has 14 residues. Written as DNA, the CDR3 is TGCAGCGTTACCGGGATAGCGGGAGCCGGGGAGCTGTTTTTT. It yields the protein CSVTGIAGAGELFF.

V is TRBV11-3 and J is TRBJ2-5; TRBD2 aligns across 8 bases. V shed 6 bases, J shed 4 bases, and the junction held 7 bases outside the gene matches. CDR1 is SGHNT, CDR2 YENEEA, per germline. There are 14 residues in the CDR3. CDR3 in DNA: TGTGCCAGCAGACCCTTGGCGGGGGGAGAGACCCAGTACTTC. Encoded protein: CASRPLAGGETQYF.

The CDR3 region is CASRPGTANEKLFF. CDR3 nucleotide sequence: TGTGCCAGCAGACCCGGGACAGCAAATGAAAAACTGTTTTTT. The chain couples TRBV6-8 to TRBJ1-4; 7 bases agree with TRBD1. CDR3 length: 14 residues. The V segment lost 6 bases and the J segment 5 bases; nucleotides outside the gene matches: 6. Germline assignment: CDR1 MNHGY and CDR2 SAAAGT.

V gene TRBV6-8 combines with J gene TRBJ2-5, with 8 bases aligning to TRBD2. CDR3 length: 13 amino acids. Germline trimming cut 6 bases from V and 4 bases from J; bases unmatched to any gene: 4. Germline CDR1 is MNHGY and CDR2 is SAAAGT. The CDR3 here is CASRGSGRETQYF. As DNA, the CDR3 is TGTGCCAGCAGAGGGAGCGGGAGAGAGACCCAGTACTTC.

V and J are TRBV6-4 and TRBJ1-1; no clear D. Germline CDR1 and CDR2: MRHNA and SNTAGT. Trimming left V 5 bases short and J 0 bases short, with 19 bases between. There are 17 residues in the CDR3. In nucleotides, the CDR3 is TGTGCCAGCAGTTACTGGGCATCTCCACACATGAACACTGAAGCTTTCTTT. This sequence encodes CASSYWASPHMNTEAFF.

This clone has only one observation. The chain has TRBV30 and TRBJ2-3, with 7 bases that match TRBD2. Germline V gene data show CDR1 as GTSNPN and CDR2 as SVGIG (reference sequence). This CDR3 region has 12 residues. With 5 bases clipped from V and 8 bases from J, the junction kept 7 bases outside the gene matches. CDR3 in DNA: TGTGCCTGGGGTCGACTAGCCGGTACGCAGTATTTT. It is translated as CAWGRLAGTQYF.

The rearrangement joins TRBV23-1 to TRBJ1-2; D is unclear. TRBV23-1 belongs to the ORF category, with a function that is uncertain. CDR3 length: 13 residues. V was cut by 6 bases and J by 8 bases, with 16 bases left in between. CDR3 DNA sequence: TGCGCCAGCAGCCCAAACGGCAGACGGGGCTACACCTTC. Translation gives CASSPNGRRGYTF.

The V call is TRBV29-1, the J call TRBJ2-7, with 8 bases identical to TRBD1. Germline trimming cut 4 bases from V and 6 bases from J; bases unmatched to any gene: 8. CDR1 is SQVTM, CDR2 ANQGSEA, per germline. CDR3 length: 13 residues. The CDR3 spells CSVARGQVGEQYF. The DNA of the CDR3 is TGCAGCGTTGCCAGGGGGCAGGTCGGCGAGCAGTACTTC.

The chain recombines TRBV19 with TRBJ2-5, with TRBD2 matching over 11 bases. The germline CDR1 and CDR2 sequences are LNHDA and SQIVND (reference sequence). There are 14 residues in the CDR3. The junction had 6 bases not matched to a gene; V was cut back by 7 bases and J by 5 bases. The CDR3 nucleotides are TGTGCCAGTATGACTAGCGGGGATTTGGAGACCCAGTACTTC. Translation gives CASMTSGDLETQYF. The complete variable domain, with remaining parts taken from reference TRBV19 and TRBJ2-5, reads DGGITQSPKYLFRKEGQNVTLSCEQNLNHDAMYWYRQDPGQGLRLIYYSQIVNDFQKGDIAEGYSVSREKKESFPLTVTSAQKNPTAFYLCASMTSGDLETQYFGPGTRLLVL.

V is TRBV28 and J is TRBJ2-6; the D is unclear. The germline V gene encodes CDR1 MDHEN and CDR2 SYDVKM. The CDR3 has 15 residues. V was pared by 6 bases and J by 0 bases, with 9 bases between. CDR3 bases: TGTGCCAGCAGGCCCAGGAACTCTGGGGCCAACGTCCTGACTTTC. This translates into CASRPRNSGANVLTF.

The V call is TRBV5-1, the J call TRBJ1-1, with 7 bases matching TRBD1. The CDR3 runs 15 residues. Germline assignment: CDR1 SGHRS and CDR2 YFSETQ. V gave up 0 bases and J gave up 0 bases; unmatched junction bases: 2. The CDR3 is CASSLGQGMNTEAFF. The CDR3 DNA sequence: TGCGCCAGCAGCTTGGGACAGGGAATGAACACTGAAGCTTTCTTT.

The rearrangement joins TRBV6-8 to TRBJ1-4; no clear D gene. Deletions cut 6 bases from V and 4 bases from J, with 12 bases between. The CDR3 sequence is 14 residues long. Germline CDR1 MNHGY, CDR2 SAAAGT. The CDR3: CASSPRVDNEKLFF. The CDR3 region has the DNA TGTGCCAGCAGCCCTCGGGTAGATAATGAAAAACTGTTTTTT.

J is TRBJ1-3 and V is TRBV30; D unclear. The CDR3 runs to 12 residues. V was pared by 3 bases and J by 4 bases, with 7 bases between. The V gene's germline CDR1 is GTSNPN and CDR2 SVGIG (reference sequence). As DNA, the CDR3 is TGTGCCTGGAGCCCACCAGGAAACACCATATATTTT. Translated, it gives CAWSPPGNTIYF.

There are a few counts of this clone. The CDR3 sequence: CSAAEGDQPQHF. The CDR3 region has the DNA TGCAGCGCCGCAGAGGGCGATCAGCCCCAGCATTTT. The rearrangement joins TRBV29-1 to TRBJ1-5, with D unresolved. V dropped 7 bases and J dropped 5 bases, with 12 bases sitting between them. Germline CDR1 and CDR2: SQVTM and ANQGSEA. The CDR3 is 12 residues long. Supplemented by reference TRBV29-1 and TRBJ1-5, the full variable domain reads SAVISQKPSRDICQRGTSLTIQCQVDSQVTMMFWYRQQPGQSLTLIATANQGSEATYESGFVIDKFPISRPNLTFSTLTVSNMSPEDSSIYLCSAAEGDQPQHFGDGTRLSIL.

This clone was counted between two and nine times. The rearrangement uses TRBV11-3 and TRBJ2-7, with unresolved D. Germline loops: CDR1 SGHNT, CDR2 YENEEA. Trimming stripped 3 bases from V and 0 bases from J, with 15 bases between. The length of the CDR3 is 16 residues. This chain's CDR3 is CASSLGGASDSYEQYF. As DNA, the CDR3 is TGTGCCAGCAGCTTGGGCGGAGCCTCGGACTCCTACGAGCAGTACTTC.

CDR3 DNA: TGTGCCAGCAGGCGAGGACTGTTGTGCTCCTACAATGAGCAGTTCTTC. Residues: CASRRGLLCSYNEQFF. The genes are TRBV6-8 and TRBJ2-1; TRBD2 is a possible D gene (5 bases). With 6 bases removed from V and 0 bases from J, the gap between germline ends came to 15 bases. This CDR3 has 16 amino acids. Germline lookup yields CDR1 MNHGY and CDR2 SAAAGT.

The V and J genes are TRBV7-1 and TRBJ2-4, with TRBD1 matching over 8 bases. TRBV7-1 is designated an ORF whose function remains uncertain. V shed 4 bases and J 5 bases; nucleotides not matched to a gene: 10. CDR3 length equals 16 residues. The CDR3 DNA reads as TGTGCCAGCAGCTTAGGTTCCGGGACAGGTGAAAACATTCAGTACTTC. Translating gives CASSLGSGTGENIQYF.

This chain links TRBV19 with TRBJ2-3; 14 bases are a match to TRBD2. This CDR3 has 19 residues. The V segment lost 4 bases and the J segment 1 base; nucleotides outside the gene matches: 10. Per the germline V gene, CDR1 is LNHDA and CDR2 is SQIVND (reference sequence). The CDR3 spells CASSTRRLAGGRGTDTQYF. CDR3 nucleotide sequence: TGTGCCAGTAGTACACGCCGACTAGCGGGGGGGCGGGGCACAGATACGCAGTATTTT.

This clone appeared a single time. The V gene is TRBV6-8, the J gene TRBJ1-5, with D tentatively TRBD1 (5 bases). Germline V gene sequence: CDR1 MNHGY, CDR2 SAAAGT. With 7 bases removed from V and 4 bases from J, the gap between germline ends came to 17 bases. The CDR3 consists of 15 residues. The DNA of the CDR3 is TGTGCCAGCACTTGGATACGGGACGGTAATCAGCCCCAGCATTTT. Its translation is CASTWIRDGNQPQHF.

The chain is built from TRBV19 and TRBJ2-2, with 9 positions matching TRBD2. The CDR3 contains 16 residues. Germline trimming cut 6 bases from V and 3 bases from J; bases unmatched to any gene: 8. Germline assignment: CDR1 LNHDA and CDR2 SQIVND (reference sequence). The CDR3 DNA sequence: TGTGCCAGTAGCATCAGACTAGCGGTAGACACCGGGGAGCTGTTTTTT. Its protein is CASSIRLAVDTGELFF.

The chain carries TRBV1 and TRBJ1-3. TRBV1 has pseudogene status. This CDR3 has 14 residues. DNA for the CDR3: TGCGCCAGCAGCCAAGAAGATTGGGGAAACACCATATATTTT. Translating it yields CASSQEDWGNTIYF.

This chain joins TRBV18 and TRBJ1-1; D is unclear. Trimming took 2 bases from V and 2 from J, leaving 6 bases between them. The CDR3 runs to 13 residues. Germline V CDR1 and CDR2: KGHSH, LQKENI. CDR3 amino acids: CASSPEENTEAFF. DNA for the CDR3: TGTGCCAGCTCACCAGAGGAAAACACTGAAGCTTTCTTT.

This clone was observed a few times. CDR3 region: CASSLEWDLRPPLHF. In DNA form, the CDR3 reads TGTGCCAGCAGCTTAGAATGGGATCTCAGACCACCCCTCCACTTT. The chain combines TRBV11-3 with TRBJ1-6; unclear D gene. This CDR3 has 15 residues. V lost 0 bases to trimming and J lost 11 bases, with 14 bases between them. Germline values: CDR1 SGHNT, CDR2 YENEEA.

This clone has more than one count but fewer than ten. This chain uses TRBV12-5 with TRBJ1-3, with TRBD1 identical over 7 bases. The CDR3 covers 15 residues. Germline values: CDR1 LGHNT, CDR2 FRNRAP. Written as DNA, the CDR3 is TGTGCCAGCACCTCGGACAGGCGCTCTGGAAACACCATATATTTT. Its protein is CASTSDRRSGNTIYF.

V is TRBV5-1 and J is TRBJ2-2; D possibly uses TRBD1 or TRBD2 (6 bases each). V lost 0 bases to trimming and J lost 6 bases, with 9 bases between them. The CDR3 covers 14 residues. Germline loops: CDR1 SGHRS, CDR2 YFSETQ. The CDR3 DNA sequence: TGCGCCAGCAGCTTGGACGGGGGCCCCGGGGAGCTGTTTTTT. Translating it yields CASSLDGGPGELFF.

The J gene is TRBJ2-7, the V gene TRBV12-5; perhaps TRBD1 as D (5 bases). CDR3 length: 12 amino acids. V was trimmed by 9 bases and J by 5 bases, leaving 14 bases between them. Germline V gene data show CDR1 as LGHNT and CDR2 as FRNRAP. The CDR3 nucleotides read TGTGCTAGCAGCCCCCGACAGAACGAGCAGTACTTC. Its protein product is CASSPRQNEQYF.